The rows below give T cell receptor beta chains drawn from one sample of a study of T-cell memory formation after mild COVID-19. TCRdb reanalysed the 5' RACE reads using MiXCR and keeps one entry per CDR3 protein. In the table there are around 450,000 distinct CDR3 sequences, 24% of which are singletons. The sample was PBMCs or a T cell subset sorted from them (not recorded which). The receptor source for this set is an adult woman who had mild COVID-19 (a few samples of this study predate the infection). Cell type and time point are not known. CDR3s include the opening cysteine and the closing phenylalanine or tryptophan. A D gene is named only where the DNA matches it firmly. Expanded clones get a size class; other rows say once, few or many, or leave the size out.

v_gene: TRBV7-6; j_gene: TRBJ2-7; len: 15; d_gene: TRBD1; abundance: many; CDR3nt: TGTGCCAGCAGCTTAGAGGGCCAGGGGGCAGGCGAGCAGTACTTC; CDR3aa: CASSLEGQGAGEQYF
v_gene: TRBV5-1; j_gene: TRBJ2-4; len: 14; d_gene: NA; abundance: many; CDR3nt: TGCGCCAGCAGCTTGGGACAGGCCAAAAACATTCAGTACTTC; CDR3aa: CASSLGQAKNIQYF
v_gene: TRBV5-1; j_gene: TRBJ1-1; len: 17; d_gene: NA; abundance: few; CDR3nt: TGCGCCAGCAGCTTGGCCCAGGGCTCACCCATGAACACTGAAGCTTTCTTT; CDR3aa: CASSLAQGSPMNTEAFF
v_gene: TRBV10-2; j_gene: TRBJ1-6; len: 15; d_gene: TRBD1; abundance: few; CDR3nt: TGCGCCAGCAGTCAACAGGGGGCTGATAATTCACCCCTCCACTTT; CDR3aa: CASSQQGADNSPLHF
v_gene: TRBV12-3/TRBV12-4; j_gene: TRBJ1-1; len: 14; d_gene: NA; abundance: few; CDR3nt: TGTGCCAGCAGTTTAGCGCCGGTGAACACTGAAGCTTTCTTT; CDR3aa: CASSLAPVNTEAFF
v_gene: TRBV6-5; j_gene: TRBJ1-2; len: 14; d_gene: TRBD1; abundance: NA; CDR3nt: TGTGCCAGCAGTTACACCGGGACAGGGGATGGCTACACCTTC; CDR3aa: CASSYTGTGDGYTF
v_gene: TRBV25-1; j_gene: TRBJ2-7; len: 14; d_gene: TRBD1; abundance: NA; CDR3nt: TGTGCCAGCAGTGAATGGGGGACAGGGGACGAGCAGTACTTC; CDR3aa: CASSEWGTGDEQYF
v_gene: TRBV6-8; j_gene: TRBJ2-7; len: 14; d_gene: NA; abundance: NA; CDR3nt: TGTGCCAGCAGCCAGGGGCACTTCTCCTACGAGCAGTACTTC; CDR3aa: CASSQGHFSYEQYF
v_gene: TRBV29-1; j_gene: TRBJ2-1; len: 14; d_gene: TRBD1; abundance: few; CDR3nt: TGCAGCGTTGTATCGCGGGACAGGGGTATTGAGCAGTTCTTC; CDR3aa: CSVVSRDRGIEQFF
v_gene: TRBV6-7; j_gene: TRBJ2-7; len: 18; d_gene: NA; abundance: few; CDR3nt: TGTGCCAGCAGTTACGACCTCACCTCGGACTGCAAGGCCTACGAGCAGTACTTC; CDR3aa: CASSYDLTSDCKAYEQYF
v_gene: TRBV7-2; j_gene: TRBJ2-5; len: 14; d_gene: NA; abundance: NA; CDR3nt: TGTGCCAGCAGCTCCCGCTCGAGGCAAGAGACCCAGTACTTC; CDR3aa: CASSSRSRQETQYF
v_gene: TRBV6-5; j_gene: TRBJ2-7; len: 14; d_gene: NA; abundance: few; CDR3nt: TGTGCCAGCAGTTACAACCCCTCTACTGGCGAGCAGTACTTC; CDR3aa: CASSYNPSTGEQYF
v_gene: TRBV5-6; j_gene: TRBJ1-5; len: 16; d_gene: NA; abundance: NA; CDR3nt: TGTGCCAGCAGCTGGTGGTCAGGGAATAGCAATCAGCCCCAGCATTTT; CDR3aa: CASSWWSGNSNQPQHF
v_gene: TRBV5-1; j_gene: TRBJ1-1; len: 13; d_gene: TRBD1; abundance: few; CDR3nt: TGCGCCAGCAAGCGGGACAGGGACACTGAAGCTTTCTTT; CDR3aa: CASKRDRDTEAFF
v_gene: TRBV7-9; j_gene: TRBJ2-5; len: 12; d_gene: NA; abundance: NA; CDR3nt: TGTGCCAGCAGGACAACCCATGGGACCCAGTACTTC; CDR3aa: CASRTTHGTQYF
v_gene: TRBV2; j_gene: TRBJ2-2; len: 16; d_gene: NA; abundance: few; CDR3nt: TGTGCCAGCAGTGAATCCGCCGGGAGTTTCACCGGGGAGCTGTTTTTT; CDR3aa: CASSESAGSFTGELFF
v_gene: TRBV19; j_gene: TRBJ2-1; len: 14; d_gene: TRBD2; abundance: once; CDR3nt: TGTGCCAGTAGTGCGGGAGGTACCTACAATGAGCAGTTCTTC; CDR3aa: CASSAGGTYNEQFF
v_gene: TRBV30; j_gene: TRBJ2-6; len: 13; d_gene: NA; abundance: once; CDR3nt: TGTGCCTGGGAGGACTCTGGGGCCAACGTCCTGACTTTC; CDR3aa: CAWEDSGANVLTF
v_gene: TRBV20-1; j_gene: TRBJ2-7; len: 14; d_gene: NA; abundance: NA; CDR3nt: TGCAGTGCTGAGACTAGGACAGGTTACTACGAGCAGTACTTC; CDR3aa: CSAETRTGYYEQYF
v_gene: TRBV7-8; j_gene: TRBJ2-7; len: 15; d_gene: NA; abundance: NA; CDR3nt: TGTGCCAGCAGCTTAGCGCGGGACCGATCCCACGAGCAGTACTTC; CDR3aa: CASSLARDRSHEQYF
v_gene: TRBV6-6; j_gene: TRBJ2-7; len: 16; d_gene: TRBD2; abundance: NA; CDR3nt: TGTGCCAGCAGTCCTTCCTCGGGGCGGGAGGGCCGTGAGCAGTACTTC; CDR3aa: CASSPSSGREGREQYF
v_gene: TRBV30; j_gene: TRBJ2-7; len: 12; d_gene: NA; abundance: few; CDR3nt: TGTGCCTGGAGTGAACAGACCTACGAGCAGTACTTC; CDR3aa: CAWSEQTYEQYF
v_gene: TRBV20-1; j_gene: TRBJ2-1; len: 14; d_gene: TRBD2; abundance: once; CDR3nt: TGCAGTGCCGGAACTAGCGGACCCTACAATGAGCAGTTCTTC; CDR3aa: CSAGTSGPYNEQFF
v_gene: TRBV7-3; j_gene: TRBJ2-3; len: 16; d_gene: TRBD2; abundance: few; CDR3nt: TGTGCCAGCAGCCACCCTGCGGGAGGGCCGGGAGATACGCAGTATTTT; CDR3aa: CASSHPAGGPGDTQYF
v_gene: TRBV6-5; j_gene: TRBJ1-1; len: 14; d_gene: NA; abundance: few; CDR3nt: TGTGCCAGCAGCTACGAAGGGGTTGTCACTGAAGCTTTCTTT; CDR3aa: CASSYEGVVTEAFF
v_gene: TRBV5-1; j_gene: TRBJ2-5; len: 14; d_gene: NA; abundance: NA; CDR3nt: TGCGCCAGCAGCCGAGGAGGGGAGCAAGAGACCCAGTACTTC; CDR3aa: CASSRGGEQETQYF
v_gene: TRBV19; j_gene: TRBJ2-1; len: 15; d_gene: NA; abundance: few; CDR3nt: TGTGCCAGTAGTATAGTGTGGGCACCTTCCAATGAGCAGTTCTTC; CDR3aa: CASSIVWAPSNEQFF
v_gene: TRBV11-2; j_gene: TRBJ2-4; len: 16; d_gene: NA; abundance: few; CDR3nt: TGTGCCAGCAGCTTACTACTAAATCTAGCCAAAAACATTCAGTACTTC; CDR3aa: CASSLLLNLAKNIQYF
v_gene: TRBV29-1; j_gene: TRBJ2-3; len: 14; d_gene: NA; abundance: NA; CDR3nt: TGCAGCGTTGAAGACGAAGAGACCACAGATACGCAGTATTTT; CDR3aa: CSVEDEETTDTQYF
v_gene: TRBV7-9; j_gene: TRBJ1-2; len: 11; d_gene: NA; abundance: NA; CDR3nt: TGTGCCAGCAGCTTCGGCAGGCCAGACACCTTC; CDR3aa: CASSFGRPDTF
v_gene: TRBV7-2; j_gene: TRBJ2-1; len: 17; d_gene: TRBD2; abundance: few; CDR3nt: TGTGCCAGCAGCTTAACGCGGTCCAGCGGGGGGGCTAATGAGCAGTTCTTC; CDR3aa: CASSLTRSSGGANEQFF
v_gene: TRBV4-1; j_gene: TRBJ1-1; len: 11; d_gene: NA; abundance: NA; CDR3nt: TGCGCCAGCAGCCAAGATGGGGGGGCTTTCTTT; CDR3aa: CASSQDGGAFF
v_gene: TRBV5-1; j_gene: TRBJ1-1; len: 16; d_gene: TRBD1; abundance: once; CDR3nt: TGCGCCAGCAGCGCAAACCGACAGGGTTTGAACACTGAAGCTTTCTTT; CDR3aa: CASSANRQGLNTEAFF
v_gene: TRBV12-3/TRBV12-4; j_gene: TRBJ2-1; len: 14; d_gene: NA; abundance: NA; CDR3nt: TGTGCCAGCAGTTTTTATTCGAAGGACAATGAGCAGTTCTTC; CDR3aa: CASSFYSKDNEQFF
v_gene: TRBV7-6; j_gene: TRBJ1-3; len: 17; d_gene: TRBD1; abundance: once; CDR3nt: TGTGCCAGCAGCCCGGGACAGGGGGCGCGTGGTGGAAACACCATATATTTT; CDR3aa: CASSPGQGARGGNTIYF
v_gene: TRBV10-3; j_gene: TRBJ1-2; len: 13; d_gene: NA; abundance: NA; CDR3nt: TGTGCCATCAGACCCGACGAGGCTTATGGCTACACCTTC; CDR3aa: CAIRPDEAYGYTF
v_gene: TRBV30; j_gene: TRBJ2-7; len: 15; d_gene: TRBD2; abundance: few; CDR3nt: TGTGCCTGGAGTTGGTCGGGGGGAGGCTCCTACGAGCAGTACTTC; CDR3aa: CAWSWSGGGSYEQYF
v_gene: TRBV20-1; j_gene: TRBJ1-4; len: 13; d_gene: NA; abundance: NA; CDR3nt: TGCAGTGCTAGAAGACAGTCTAATGAAAAACTGTTTTTT; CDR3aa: CSARRQSNEKLFF
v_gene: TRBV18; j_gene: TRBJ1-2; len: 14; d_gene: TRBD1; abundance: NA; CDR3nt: TGTGCCAGCTCACCCGGGACAGCCCACTATGGCTACACCTTC; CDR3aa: CASSPGTAHYGYTF
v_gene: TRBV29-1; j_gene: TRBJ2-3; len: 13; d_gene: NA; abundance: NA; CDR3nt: TGCAGCGTCGGGGTATCTGGGGGAGTTACGCAGTATTTT; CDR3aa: CSVGVSGGVTQYF